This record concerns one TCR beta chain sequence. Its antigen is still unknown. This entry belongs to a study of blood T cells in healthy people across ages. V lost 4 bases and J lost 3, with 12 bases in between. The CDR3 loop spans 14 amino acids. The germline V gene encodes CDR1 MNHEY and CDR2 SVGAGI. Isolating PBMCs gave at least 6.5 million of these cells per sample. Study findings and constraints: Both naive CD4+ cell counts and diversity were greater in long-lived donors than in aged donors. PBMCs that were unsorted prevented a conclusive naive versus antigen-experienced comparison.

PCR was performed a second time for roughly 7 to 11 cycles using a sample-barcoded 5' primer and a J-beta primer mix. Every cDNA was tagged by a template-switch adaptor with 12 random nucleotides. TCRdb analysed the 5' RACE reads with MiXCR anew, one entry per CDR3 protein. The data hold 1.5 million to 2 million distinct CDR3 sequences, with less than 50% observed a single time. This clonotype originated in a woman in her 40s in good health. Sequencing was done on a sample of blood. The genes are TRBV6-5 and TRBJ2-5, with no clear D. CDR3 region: CASSSGRDEETQYF. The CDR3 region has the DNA TGTGCCAGCAGTTCAGGACGAGACGAAGAGACCCAGTACTTC.